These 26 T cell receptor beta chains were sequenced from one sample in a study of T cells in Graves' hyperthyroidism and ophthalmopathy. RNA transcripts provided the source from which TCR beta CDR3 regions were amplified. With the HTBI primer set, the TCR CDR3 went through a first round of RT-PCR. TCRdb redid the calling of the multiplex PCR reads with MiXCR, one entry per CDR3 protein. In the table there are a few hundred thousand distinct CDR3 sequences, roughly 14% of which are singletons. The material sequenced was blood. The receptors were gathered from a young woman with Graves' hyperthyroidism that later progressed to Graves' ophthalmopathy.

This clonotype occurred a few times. As DNA, the CDR3 is TGTGCCAGCAAGCTCAGTGGGGGTGAGGAAAAACTGTTTTTT. Protein product: CASKLSGGEEKLFF. J is TRBJ1-4 and V is TRBV28, with TRBD1 as a possible D gene (5 bases). V was shortened by 7 bases and J by 8 bases, with 17 bases between the two germline ends. Germline V gene lookup returns CDR1 MDHEN and CDR2 SYDVKM. The CDR3 extends over 14 amino acids.

The CDR3 region is CASSFWTGGAEAFF. The CDR3 nucleotides are TGTGCCAGTAGTTTCTGGACAGGTGGGGCTGAAGCTTTCTTT. The V gene is TRBV19, the J gene TRBJ1-1; TRBD1 aligns across 7 bases. J gave up 6 bases and V 5 bases, and 9 bases lay outside the gene matches. This CDR3 contains 14 residues. Germline-derived CDR1 and CDR2 are LNHDA and SQIVND (reference sequence).

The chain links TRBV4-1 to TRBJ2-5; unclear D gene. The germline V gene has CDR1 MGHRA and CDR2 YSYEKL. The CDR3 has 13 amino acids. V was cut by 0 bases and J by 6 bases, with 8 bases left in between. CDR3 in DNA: TGCGCCAGCAGCCAAGACGCTATAAAGACCCAGTACTTC. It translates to CASSQDAIKTQYF.

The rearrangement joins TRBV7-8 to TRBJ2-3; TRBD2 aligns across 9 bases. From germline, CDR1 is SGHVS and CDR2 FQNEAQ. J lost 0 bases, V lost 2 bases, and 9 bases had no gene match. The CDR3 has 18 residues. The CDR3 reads CASSLNFASGDSTDTQYF. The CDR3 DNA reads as TGTGCCAGCAGCTTAAATTTCGCTAGCGGGGATAGCACAGATACGCAGTATTTT.

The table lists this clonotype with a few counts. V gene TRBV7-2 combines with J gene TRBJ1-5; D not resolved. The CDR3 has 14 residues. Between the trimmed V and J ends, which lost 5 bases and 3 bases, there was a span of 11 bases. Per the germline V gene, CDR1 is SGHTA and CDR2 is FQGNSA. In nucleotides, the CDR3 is TGTGCCAGCAGCACCCCCGGGTCCAATCAGCCCCAGCATTTT. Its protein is CASSTPGSNQPQHF.

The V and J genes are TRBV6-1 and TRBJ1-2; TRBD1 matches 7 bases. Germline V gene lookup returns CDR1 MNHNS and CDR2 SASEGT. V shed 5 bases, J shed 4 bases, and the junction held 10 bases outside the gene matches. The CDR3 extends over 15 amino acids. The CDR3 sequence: CASSPQGPTLYGYTF. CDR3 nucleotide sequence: TGTGCCAGCAGTCCACAGGGGCCCACCCTCTATGGCTACACCTTC.

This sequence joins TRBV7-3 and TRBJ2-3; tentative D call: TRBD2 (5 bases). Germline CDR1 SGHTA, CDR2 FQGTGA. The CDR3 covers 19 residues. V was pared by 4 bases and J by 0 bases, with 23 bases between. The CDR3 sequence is CASSSDDPSGPKSTDTQYF. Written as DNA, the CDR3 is TGTGCCAGCAGCTCGGACGACCCCAGCGGACCCAAAAGCACAGATACGCAGTATTTT.

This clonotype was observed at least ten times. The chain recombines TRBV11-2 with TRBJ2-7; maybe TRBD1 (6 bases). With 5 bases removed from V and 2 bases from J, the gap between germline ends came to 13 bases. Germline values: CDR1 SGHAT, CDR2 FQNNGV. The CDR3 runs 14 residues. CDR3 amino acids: CASSAEGDPYEQYF. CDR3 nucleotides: TGTGCCAGCAGCGCCGAGGGGGACCCCTACGAGCAGTACTTC.

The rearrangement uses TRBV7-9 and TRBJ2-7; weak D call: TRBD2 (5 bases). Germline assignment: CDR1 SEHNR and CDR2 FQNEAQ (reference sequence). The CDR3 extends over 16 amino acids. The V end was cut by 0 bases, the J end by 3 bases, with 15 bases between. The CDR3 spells CASSLASPGWVYEQYF. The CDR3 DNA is TGTGCCAGCAGCTTAGCCTCTCCGGGATGGGTCTACGAGCAGTACTTC.

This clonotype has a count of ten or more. DNA of the CDR3: TGTGCCAGCAGTTGGGGGGGGAGCAATCAGCCCCAGCATTTT. Its protein product is CASSWGGSNQPQHF. J is TRBJ1-5 and V is TRBV27; the D gene is possibly TRBD1 (5 bases). V was shortened by 4 bases and J by 1 base, with 8 bases between the two germline ends. From germline, CDR1 is MNHEY and CDR2 SMNVEV (reference sequence). The CDR3 contains 14 residues.

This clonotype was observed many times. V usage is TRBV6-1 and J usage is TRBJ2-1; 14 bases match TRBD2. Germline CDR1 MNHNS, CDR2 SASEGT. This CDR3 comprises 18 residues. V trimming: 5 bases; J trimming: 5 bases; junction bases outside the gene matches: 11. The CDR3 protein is CASSPARLAGGRHNEQFF. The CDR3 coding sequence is TGTGCCAGCAGTCCGGCCAGACTAGCGGGAGGGCGCCACAATGAGCAGTTCTTC.

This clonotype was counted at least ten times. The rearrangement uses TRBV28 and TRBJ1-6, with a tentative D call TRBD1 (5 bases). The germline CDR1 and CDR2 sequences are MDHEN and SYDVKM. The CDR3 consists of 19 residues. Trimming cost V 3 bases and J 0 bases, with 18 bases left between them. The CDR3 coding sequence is TGTGCCAGCAGTTTGGGTCGGCGGGACGCAAGCTCCTATAATTCACCCCTCCACTTT. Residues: CASSLGRRDASSYNSPLHF.

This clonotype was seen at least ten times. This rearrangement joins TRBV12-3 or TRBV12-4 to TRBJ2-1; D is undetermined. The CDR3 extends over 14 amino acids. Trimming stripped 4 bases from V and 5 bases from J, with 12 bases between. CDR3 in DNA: TGTGCCAGCAGTTGGTCTTCGAGCAACAATGAGCAGTTCTTC. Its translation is CASSWSSSNNEQFF.

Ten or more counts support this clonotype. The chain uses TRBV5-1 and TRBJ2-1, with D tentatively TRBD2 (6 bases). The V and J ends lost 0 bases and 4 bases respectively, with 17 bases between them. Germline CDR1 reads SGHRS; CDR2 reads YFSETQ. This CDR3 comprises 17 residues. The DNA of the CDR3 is TGCGCCAGCAGCTTGGCCGGGAGCTCCCTTACTTACAATGAGCAGTTCTTC. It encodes CASSLAGSSLTYNEQFF.

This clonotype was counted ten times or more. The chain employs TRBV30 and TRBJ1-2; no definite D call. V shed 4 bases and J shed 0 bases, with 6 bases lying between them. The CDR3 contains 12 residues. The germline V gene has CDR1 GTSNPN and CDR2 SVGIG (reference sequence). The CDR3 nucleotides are TGTGCCTGGAACCCAGCTAACTATGGCTACACCTTC. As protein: CAWNPANYGYTF.

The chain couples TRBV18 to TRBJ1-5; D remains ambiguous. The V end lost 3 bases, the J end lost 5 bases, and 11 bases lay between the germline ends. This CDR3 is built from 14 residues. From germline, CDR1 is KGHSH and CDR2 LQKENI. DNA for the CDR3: TGTGCCAGCTCACCGGGCCAGGAGGATCAGCCCCAGCATTTT. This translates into CASSPGQEDQPQHF.

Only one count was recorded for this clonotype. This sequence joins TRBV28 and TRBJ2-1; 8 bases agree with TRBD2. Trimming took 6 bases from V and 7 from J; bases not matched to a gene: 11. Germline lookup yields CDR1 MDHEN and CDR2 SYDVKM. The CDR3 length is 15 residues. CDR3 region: CASRGLQRERNEQFF. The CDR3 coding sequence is TGTGCCAGCAGGGGACTACAGCGGGAGAGGAATGAGCAGTTCTTC.

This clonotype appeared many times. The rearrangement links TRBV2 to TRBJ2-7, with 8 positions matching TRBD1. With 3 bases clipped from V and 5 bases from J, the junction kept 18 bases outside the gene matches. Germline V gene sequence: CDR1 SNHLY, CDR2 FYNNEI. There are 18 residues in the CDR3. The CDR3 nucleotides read TGTGCCAGCAGTGATGGGGTAATGATTAGACAGGGGTACCACGAGCAGTACTTC. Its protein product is CASSDGVMIRQGYHEQYF.

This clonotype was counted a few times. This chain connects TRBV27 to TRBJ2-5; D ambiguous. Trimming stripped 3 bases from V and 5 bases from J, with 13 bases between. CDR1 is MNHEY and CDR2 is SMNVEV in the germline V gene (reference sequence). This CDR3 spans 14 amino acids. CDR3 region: CASSFVPTRETQYF. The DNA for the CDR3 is TGTGCCAGCAGTTTCGTCCCAACGAGGGAGACCCAGTACTTC.

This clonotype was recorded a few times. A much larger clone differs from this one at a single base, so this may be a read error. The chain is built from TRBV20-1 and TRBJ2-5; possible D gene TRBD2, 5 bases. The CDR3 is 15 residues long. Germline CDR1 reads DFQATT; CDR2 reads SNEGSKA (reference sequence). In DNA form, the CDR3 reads TGCAGTGCTGCCCCGAGGACTCAGTACCAAGAGACCCAGCACTTC. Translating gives CSAAPRTQYQETQHF.

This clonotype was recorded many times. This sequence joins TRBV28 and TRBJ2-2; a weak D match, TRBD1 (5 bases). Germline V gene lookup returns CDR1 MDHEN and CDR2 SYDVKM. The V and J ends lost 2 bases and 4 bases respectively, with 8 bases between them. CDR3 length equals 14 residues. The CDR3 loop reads CASSLDSVTGELFF. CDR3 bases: TGTGCCAGCAGTTTAGACAGCGTCACCGGGGAGCTGTTTTTT.

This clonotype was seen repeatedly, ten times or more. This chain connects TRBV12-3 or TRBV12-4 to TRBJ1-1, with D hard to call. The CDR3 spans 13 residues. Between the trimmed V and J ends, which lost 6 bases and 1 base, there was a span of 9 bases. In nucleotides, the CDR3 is TGTGCCAGCAGCAACCGCCCGAACACTGAAGCTTTCTTT. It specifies CASSNRPNTEAFF.

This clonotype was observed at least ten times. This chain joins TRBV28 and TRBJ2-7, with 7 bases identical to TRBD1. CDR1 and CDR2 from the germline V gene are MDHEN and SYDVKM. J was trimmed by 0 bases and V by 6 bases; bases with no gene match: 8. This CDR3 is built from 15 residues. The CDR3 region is CASSPRDRISYEQYF. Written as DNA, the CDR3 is TGTGCCAGCAGCCCAAGGGACAGAATCTCCTACGAGCAGTACTTC.

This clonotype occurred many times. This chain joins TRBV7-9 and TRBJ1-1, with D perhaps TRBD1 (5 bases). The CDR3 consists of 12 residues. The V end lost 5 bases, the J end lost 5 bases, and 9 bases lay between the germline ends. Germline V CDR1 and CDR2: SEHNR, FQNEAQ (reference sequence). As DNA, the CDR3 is TGTGCCAGCAGCACGACAGTAACTGAAGCTTTCTTT. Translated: CASSTTVTEAFF.

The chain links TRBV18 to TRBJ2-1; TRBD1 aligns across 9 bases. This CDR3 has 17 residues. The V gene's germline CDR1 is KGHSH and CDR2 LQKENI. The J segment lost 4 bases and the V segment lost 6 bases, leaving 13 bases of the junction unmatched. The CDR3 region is CASSAGTGPPTYNEQFF. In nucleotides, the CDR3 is TGTGCCAGCTCCGCCGGGACAGGGCCGCCGACTTACAATGAGCAGTTCTTC.

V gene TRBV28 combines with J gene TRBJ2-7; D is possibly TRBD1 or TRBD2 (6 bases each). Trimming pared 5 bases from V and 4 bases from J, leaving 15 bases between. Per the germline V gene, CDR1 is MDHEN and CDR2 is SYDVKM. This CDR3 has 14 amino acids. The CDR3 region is CASSGGGFGYEQYF. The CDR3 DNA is TGTGCCAGCAGTGGAGGGGGTTTTGGGTACGAGCAGTACTTC.